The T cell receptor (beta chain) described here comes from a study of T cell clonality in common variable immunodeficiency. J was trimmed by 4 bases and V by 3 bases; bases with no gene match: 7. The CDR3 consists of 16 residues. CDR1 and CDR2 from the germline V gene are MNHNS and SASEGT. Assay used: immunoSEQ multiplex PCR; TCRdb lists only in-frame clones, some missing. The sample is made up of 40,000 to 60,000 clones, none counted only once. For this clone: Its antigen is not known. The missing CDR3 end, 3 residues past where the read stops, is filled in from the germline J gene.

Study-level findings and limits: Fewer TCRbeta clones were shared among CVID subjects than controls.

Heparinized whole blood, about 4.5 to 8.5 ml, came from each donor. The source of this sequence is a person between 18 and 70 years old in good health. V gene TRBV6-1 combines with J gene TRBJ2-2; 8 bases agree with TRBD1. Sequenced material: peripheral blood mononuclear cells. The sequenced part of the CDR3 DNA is TGTGCCAGCAGTGATTTGGGCAGGGGGCCCACCGGGGAG. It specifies CASSDLGRGPTGE. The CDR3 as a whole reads CASSDLGRGPTGELFF.